This T cell receptor (beta chain) stems from a study of T cell changes during pregnancy in multiple sclerosis. The CDR3 covers 14 residues. Germline V gives CDR1 MNHNS, CDR2 SASEGT. Sequencing was performed with immunoSEQ multiplex PCR; in TCRdb, only in-frame clones are kept and a portion is missing. The sample yields around 100,000 clones, around 91% seen once. Points on this clone: A junction boundary mismatches the germline segment, possibly from a read error.

V gene TRBV6-1 combines with J gene TRBJ1-3; D unresolved. The receptor was derived from a female donor with multiple sclerosis, enrolled in a pregnancy study. The sample was peripheral blood, taken after pregnancy. The CDR3 sequence: CASSQAHSGNTIYF. As DNA, the CDR3 is TGTGCCAGCAGTCAAGCTCACTCTGGAAACACCATATATTTT.